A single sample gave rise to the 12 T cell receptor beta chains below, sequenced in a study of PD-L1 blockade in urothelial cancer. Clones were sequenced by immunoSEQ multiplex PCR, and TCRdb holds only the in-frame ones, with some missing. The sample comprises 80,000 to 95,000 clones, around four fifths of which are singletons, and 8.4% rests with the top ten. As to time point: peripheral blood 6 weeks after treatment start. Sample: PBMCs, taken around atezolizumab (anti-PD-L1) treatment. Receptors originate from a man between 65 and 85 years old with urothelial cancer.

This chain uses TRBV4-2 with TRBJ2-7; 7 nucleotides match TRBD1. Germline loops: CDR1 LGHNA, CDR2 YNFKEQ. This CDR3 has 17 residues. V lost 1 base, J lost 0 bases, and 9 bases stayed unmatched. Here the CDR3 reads CASSQALSGQTSYEQYF. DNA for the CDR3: TGTGCCAGCAGCCAAGCACTATCGGGACAGACCTCCTACGAGCAGTACTTC.

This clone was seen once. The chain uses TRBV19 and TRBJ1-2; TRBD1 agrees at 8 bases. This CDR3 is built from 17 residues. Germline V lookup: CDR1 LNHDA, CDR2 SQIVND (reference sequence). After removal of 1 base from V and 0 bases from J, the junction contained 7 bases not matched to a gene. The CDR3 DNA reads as TGTGCCAGTAGTATAGGTCGGACAGGGCGGACTAACTATGGCTACACCTTC. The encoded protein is CASSIGRTGRTNYGYTF.

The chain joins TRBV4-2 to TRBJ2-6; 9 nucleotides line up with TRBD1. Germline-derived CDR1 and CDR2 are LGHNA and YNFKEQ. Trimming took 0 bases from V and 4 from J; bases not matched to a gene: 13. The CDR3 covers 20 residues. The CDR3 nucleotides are TGTGCCAGCAGCCAAGATTCCGCCGGGACAGGGATGGCAGGGGCCAACGTCCTGACTTTC. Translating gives CASSQDSAGTGMAGANVLTF.

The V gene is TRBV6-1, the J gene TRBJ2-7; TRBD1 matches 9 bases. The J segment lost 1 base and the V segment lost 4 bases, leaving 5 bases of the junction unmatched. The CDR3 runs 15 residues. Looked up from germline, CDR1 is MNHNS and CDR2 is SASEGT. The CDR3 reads CASSAQGALSYEQYF. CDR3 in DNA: TGTGCCAGCAGTGCACAGGGGGCGCTTTCCTACGAGCAGTACTTC.

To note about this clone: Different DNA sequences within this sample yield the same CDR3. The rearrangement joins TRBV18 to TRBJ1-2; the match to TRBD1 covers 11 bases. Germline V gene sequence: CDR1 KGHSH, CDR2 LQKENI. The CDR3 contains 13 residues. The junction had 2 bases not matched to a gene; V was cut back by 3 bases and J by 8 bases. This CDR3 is CASSPGTGGGYTF. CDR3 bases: TGTGCCAGCTCACCCGGGACAGGGGGAGGCTACACCTTC.

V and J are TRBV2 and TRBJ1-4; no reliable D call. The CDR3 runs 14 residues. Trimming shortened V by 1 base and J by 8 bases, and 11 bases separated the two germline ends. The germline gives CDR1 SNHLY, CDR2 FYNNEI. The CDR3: CASSEGHLQEKLFF. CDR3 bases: TGTGCCAGCAGTGAAGGACACCTCCAAGAAAAACTGTTTTTT.

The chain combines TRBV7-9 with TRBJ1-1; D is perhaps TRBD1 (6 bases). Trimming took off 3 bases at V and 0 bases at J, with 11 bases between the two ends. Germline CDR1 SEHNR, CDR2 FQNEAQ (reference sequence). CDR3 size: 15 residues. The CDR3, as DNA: TGTGCCAGCAGCTTGACGGGACATCTGAACACTGAAGCTTTCTTT. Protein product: CASSLTGHLNTEAFF.

The DNA of the CDR3 is TGTGCCAGCAGCTTAGCTCGCGCAGAGACCCAGTACTTC. As protein: CASSLARAETQYF. This sequence joins TRBV7-3 and TRBJ2-5, with D hard to call. Germline CDR1 and CDR2: SGHTA and FQGTGA. Trimming removed 2 bases from V and 4 bases from J, with 8 bases in between. The CDR3 consists of 13 residues.

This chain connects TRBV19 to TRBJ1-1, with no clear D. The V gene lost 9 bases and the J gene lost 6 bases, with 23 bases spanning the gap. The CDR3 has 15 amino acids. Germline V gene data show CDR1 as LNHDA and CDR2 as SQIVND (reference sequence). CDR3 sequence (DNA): TGTGCCAGCATACCTCCCAGAGGTTTATTCGCTGAAGCTTTCTTT. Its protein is CASIPPRGLFAEAFF.

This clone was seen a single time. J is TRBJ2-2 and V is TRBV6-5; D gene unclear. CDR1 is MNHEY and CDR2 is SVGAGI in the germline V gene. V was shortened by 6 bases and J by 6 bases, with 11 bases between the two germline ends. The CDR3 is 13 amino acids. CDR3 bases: TGTGCCAGCAGCCCTTCAGAACCCGGGGAGCTGTTTTTT. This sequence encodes CASSPSEPGELFF.

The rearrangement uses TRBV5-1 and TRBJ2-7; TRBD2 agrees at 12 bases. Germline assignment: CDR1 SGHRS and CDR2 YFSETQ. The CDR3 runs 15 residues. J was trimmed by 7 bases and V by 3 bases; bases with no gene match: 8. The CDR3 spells CASSSRLAGEGEQYF. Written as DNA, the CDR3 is TGCGCCAGCAGCTCCCGACTAGCGGGAGAGGGGGAGCAGTACTTC.

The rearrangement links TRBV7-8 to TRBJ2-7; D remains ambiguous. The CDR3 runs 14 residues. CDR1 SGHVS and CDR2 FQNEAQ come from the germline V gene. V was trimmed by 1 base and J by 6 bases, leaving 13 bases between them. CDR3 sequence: CASSLGSPVFEQYF. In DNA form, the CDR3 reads TGTGCCAGCAGCTTAGGAAGCCCCGTTTTCGAGCAGTACTTC.